The clone carrying this T cell receptor beta chain occurred many times. The sample comes from a study of early T cells in non-severe SARS-CoV-2 infection. The TCR library protocol was used to attach unique molecular identifiers. These identifiers were attached to individual cDNA molecules. TCRdb called the 5' RACE reads again in MiXCR, with one record for every CDR3 protein. The sample records 70,000 to 90,000 distinct CDR3 sequences, over 9.5% being singletons. Sequenced material: whole blood. This clonotype was obtained from an adult who was a healthcare worker with PCR-confirmed SARS-CoV-2 infection or an uninfected control (not recorded which).

The CDR3 DNA follows: TGTGCCAGCACTACAGGTTCATATCTAACGGTCGCTTTCTTT. It translates to CASTTGSYLTVAFF. The chain is built from TRBV28 and TRBJ1-1; D perhaps matches TRBD1 (5 bases). V was shortened by 7 bases and J by 11 bases, with 23 bases between the two germline ends. This CDR3 region has 14 residues. The germline gives CDR1 MDHEN, CDR2 SYDVKM. The full variable domain, its missing parts supplied by reference TRBV28 and TRBJ1-1, is DVKVTQSSRYLVKRTGEKVFLECVQDMDHENMFWYRQDPGLGLRLIYFSYDVKMKEKGDIPEGYSVSREKKERFSLILESASTNQTSMYLCASTTGSYLTVAFFGQGTRLTVV.